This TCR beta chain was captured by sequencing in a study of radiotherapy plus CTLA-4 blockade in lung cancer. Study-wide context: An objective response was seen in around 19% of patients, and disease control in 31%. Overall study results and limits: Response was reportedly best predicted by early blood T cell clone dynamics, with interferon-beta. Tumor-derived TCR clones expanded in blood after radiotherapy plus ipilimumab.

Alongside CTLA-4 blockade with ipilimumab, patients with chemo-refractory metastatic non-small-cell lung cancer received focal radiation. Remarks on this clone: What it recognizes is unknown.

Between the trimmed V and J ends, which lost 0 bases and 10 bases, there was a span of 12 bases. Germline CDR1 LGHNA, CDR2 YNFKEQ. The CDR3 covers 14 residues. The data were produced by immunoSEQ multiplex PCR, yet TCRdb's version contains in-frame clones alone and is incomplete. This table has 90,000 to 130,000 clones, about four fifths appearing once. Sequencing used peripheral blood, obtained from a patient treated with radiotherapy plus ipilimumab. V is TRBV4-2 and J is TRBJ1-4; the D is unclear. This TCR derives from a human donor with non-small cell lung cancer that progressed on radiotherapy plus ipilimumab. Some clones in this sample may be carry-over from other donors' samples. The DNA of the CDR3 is TGTGCCAGCAGCCAAGAGAGTTTAGGCGGAAAACTGTTTTTT. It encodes CASSQESLGGKLFF.